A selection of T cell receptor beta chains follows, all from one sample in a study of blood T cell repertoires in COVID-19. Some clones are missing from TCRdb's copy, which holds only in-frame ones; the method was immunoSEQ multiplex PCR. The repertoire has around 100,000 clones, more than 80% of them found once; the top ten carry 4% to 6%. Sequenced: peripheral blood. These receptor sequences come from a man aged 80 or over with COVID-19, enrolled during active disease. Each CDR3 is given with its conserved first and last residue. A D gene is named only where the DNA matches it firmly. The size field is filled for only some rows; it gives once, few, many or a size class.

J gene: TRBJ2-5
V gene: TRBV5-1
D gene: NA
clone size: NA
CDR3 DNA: TGCGCCAGCAGCTCAAACACAGGGGAGACCCAGTACTTC
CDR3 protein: CASSSNTGETQYF

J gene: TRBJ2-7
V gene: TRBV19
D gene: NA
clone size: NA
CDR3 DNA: TGTGCCAGTAGTAAATCCTCAGGGTACCCCTACGAGCAGTACTTC
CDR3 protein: CASSKSSGYPYEQYF

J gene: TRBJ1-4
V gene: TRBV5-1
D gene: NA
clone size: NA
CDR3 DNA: TGCGCCAGCAGCAGGACAGTCACGGGGGAAAAACTGTTTTTT
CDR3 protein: CASSRTVTGEKLFF

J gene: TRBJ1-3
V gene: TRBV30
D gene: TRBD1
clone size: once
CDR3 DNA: TGTGCCTGGAGTCTGTTACAGGGGCCTGGAAACACCATATATTTT
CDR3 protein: CAWSLLQGPGNTIYF

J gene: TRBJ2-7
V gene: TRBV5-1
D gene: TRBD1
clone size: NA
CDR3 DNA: TGCGCCAGCAGCTGGGGGACAGGGGGCGGACACGACGAGCAGTACTTC
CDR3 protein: CASSWGTGGGHDEQYF

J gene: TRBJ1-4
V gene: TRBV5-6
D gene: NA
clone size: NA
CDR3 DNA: TGTGCCAGCAGCTTCAACCGGTATAATGAAAAACTGTTTTTT
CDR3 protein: CASSFNRYNEKLFF

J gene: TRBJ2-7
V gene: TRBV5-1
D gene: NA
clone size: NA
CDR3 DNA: TGCGCCAGCAGCATTCAGGGATCCTACGAGCAGTACTTC
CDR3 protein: CASSIQGSYEQYF

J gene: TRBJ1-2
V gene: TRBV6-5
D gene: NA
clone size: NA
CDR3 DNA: TGTGCCAGCAGTTCCCAACAGGGCCCCTATGGCTACACCTTC
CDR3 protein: CASSSQQGPYGYTF

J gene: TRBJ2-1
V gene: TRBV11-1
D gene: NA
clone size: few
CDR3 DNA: TGTGCCAGCAGCCCGAGGGCTGGGAATTACAATGAGCAGTTCTTC
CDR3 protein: CASSPRAGNYNEQFF

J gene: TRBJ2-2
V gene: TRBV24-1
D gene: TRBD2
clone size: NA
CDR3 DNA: TGTGCCACCAGTTTTTCCGGTGGGGGGGTGGACACCGGGGAGCTGTTTTTT
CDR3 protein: CATSFSGGGVDTGELFF

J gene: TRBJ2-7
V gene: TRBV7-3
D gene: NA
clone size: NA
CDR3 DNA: TGTGCCAGCAGCTGGGCCAGGGGCTACGAGCAGTACTTC
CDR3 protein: CASSWARGYEQYF

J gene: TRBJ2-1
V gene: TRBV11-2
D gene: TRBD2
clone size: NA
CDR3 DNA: TGTGCCAGCAGCTTAGGGGGAGGGCTTAGATCCTACAATGAGCAGTTCTTC
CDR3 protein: CASSLGGGLRSYNEQFF

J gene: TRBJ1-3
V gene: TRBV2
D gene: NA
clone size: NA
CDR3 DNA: TGTGCCAGCAGTGAACAATCAGGATTAAGCACCATATATTTT
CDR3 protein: CASSEQSGLSTIYF

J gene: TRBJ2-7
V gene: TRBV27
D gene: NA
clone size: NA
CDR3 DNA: TGTGCCAGCAGTTTATCGAGAGCCTACGAGCAGTACTTC
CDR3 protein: CASSLSRAYEQYF

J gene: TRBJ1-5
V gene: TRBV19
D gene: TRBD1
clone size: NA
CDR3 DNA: TGTGCCAGTAGTATTTCTACAGGGGCGGGTCAGCCCCAGCATTTT
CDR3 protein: CASSISTGAGQPQHF

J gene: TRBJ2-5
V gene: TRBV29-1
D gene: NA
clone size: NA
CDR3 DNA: TGCAGCATCTGGACAGCCCAAGAGACCCAGTACTTC
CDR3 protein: CSIWTAQETQYF

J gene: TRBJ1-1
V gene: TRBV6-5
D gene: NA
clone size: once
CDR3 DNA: TGTGCCAGCAAAGTTACAAGGGGAACTGAAGCTTTCTTT
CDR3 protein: CASKVTRGTEAFF

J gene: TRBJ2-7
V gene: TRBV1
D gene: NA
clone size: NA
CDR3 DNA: TGCACCAGCAGCTCCTCCCCCGTCTGGACAGATTCCTACGAGCAGTACTTC
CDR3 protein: CTSSSSPVWTDSYEQYF